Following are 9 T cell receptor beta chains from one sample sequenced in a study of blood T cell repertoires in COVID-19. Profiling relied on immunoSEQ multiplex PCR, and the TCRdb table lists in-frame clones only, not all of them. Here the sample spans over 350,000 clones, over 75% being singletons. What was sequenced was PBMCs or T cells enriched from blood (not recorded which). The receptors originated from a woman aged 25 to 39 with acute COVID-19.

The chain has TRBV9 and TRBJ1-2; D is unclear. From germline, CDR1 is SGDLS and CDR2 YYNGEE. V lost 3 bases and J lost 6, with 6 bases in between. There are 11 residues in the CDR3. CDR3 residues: CASSARDGYTF. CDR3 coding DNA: TGTGCCAGCAGCGCGAGGGATGGCTACACCTTC.

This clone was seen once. As DNA, the CDR3 is TGTGCCAGCAGCTCGGGACAGGGGGGGTATGGCTACACCTTC. Its translation: CASSSGQGGYGYTF. V is TRBV7-2 and J is TRBJ1-2, with 11 bases aligning to TRBD1. Germline V gives CDR1 SGHTA, CDR2 FQGNSA. The CDR3 spans 14 residues. J was trimmed by 5 bases and V by 4 bases; bases with no gene match: 3.

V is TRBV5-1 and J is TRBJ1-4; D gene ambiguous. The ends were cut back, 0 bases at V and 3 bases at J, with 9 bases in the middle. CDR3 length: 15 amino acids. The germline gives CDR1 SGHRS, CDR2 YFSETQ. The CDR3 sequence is CASSLEKAANEKLFF. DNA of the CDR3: TGCGCCAGCAGCTTGGAAAAAGCGGCTAATGAAAAACTGTTTTTT.

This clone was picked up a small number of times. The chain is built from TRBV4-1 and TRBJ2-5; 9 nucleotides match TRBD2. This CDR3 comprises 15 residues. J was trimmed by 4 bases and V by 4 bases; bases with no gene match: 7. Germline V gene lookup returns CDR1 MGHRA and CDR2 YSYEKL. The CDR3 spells CASSPSGGPRETQYF. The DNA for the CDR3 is TGCGCCAGCAGCCCGAGCGGGGGGCCAAGAGAGACCCAGTACTTC.

The CDR3 region has the DNA TGTGCCAGCTCCTCCGGACAGGGCGCAAACACCATATATTTT. It is translated as CASSSGQGANTIYF. The rearrangement joins TRBV6-5 to TRBJ1-3; TRBD1 aligns across 8 bases. Germline loops: CDR1 MNHEY, CDR2 SVGAGI. V lost 8 bases and J lost 6; bases outside the gene matches: 9. The length of the CDR3 is 14 residues.

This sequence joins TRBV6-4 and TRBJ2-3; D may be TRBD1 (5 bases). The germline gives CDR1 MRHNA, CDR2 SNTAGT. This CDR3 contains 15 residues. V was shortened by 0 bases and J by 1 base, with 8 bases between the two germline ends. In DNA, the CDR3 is TGTGCCAGCAGTGACTCGGTGACAGGCACAGATACGCAGTATTTT. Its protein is CASSDSVTGTDTQYF.

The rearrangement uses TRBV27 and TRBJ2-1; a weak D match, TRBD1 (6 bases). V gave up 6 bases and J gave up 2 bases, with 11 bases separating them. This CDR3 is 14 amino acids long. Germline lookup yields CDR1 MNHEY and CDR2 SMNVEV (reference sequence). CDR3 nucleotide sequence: TGTGCCAGCAGCACCGGGACACCCTACAATGAGCAGTTCTTC. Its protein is CASSTGTPYNEQFF.

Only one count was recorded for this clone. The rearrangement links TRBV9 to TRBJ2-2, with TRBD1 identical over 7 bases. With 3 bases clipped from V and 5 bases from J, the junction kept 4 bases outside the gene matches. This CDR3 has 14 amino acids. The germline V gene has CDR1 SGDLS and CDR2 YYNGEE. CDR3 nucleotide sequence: TGTGCCAGCAGCGCCCCGACAGGGACCGGGGAGCTGTTTTTT. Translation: CASSAPTGTGELFF.

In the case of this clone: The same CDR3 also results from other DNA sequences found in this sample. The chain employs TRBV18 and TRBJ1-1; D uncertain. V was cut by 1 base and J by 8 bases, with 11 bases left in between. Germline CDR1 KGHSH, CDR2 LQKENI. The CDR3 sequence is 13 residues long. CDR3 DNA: TGTGCCAGCTCACCACTTGGAGGCACCGAAGCTTTCTTT. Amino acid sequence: CASSPLGGTEAFF.